Below are 32 T cell receptor beta chains sequenced from a single sample in a study of blood T cell repertoires in COVID-19 (dated by TCRdb to 2020 to 2022). The protocol used for the library was the immunoSEQ multiplex PCR assay. In TCRdb, the immuneACCESS table is reduced to in-frame sequences with V and J assigned. These tables do not hold every clone; where another copy was compared, an unresolved V gene accounts for under half, and the others remain unexplained. A total of roughly 200,000 clones appear in this sample, 65% to 90% of them only once. The ten most abundant clones make up roughly 12% of the sample. The sequencing input was PBMCs or T cells enriched from blood (not recorded which). All receptors come from a man aged 35-49 years who had recovered from COVID-19.

CDR3 coding DNA: TGTGCCAGTAGCAGGCCCCCCTATGGCTACACCTTC. Translated: CASSRPPYGYTF. This chain joins TRBV19 and TRBJ1-2; no clear D gene. Trimming shortened V by 6 bases and J by 4 bases, and 9 bases separated the two germline ends. The CDR3 has 12 amino acids. Germline V gene data show CDR1 as LNHDA and CDR2 as SQIVND (reference sequence). Supplemented by reference TRBV19 and TRBJ1-2, the full variable domain reads DGGITQSPKYLFRKEGQNVTLSCEQNLNHDAMYWYRQDPGQGLRLIYYSQIVNDFQKGDIAEGYSVSREKKESFPLTVTSAQKNPTAFYLCASSRPPYGYTFGSGTRLTVV.

The CDR3 nucleotides are TGTGCCAGCAGCTTAGACAGGGGACCTCAATTTTATGGCTACACCTTC. Protein: CASSLDRGPQFYGYTF. The gene calls are TRBV14 and TRBJ1-2; 8 nucleotides agree with TRBD1. Germline assignment: CDR1 SGHDN and CDR2 FVKESK. This CDR3 comprises 16 residues. The V and J ends lost 5 bases and 5 bases, in that order; junction bases with no gene match: 13.

The chain combines TRBV2 with TRBJ2-6; D call uncertain. CDR3 length: 15 residues. V gave up 9 bases and J gave up 0 bases, with 12 bases separating them. From germline, CDR1 is SNHLY and CDR2 FYNNEI. Written as DNA, the CDR3 is TGTGCCAGTCGCCGGGTCGACTCTGGGGCCAACGTCCTGACTTTC. It codes for CASRRVDSGANVLTF.

This clone showed up just a few times. The V call is TRBV6-6, the J call TRBJ2-5; D call uncertain. Trimming removed 3 bases from V and 5 bases from J, with 16 bases in between. Germline assignment: CDR1 MNHNY and CDR2 SVGAGI (reference sequence). The CDR3 runs to 15 residues. The chain's CDR3 is CASSYLGRPRETQYF. CDR3 DNA: TGTGCCAGCAGTTATCTGGGCCGCCCAAGGGAGACCCAGTACTTC.

This clone appeared a single time. This chain uses TRBV19 with TRBJ2-1; 8 nucleotides agree with TRBD1. Germline loops: CDR1 LNHDA, CDR2 SQIVND (reference sequence). The CDR3 covers 16 residues. V dropped 5 bases and J dropped 1; count of bases not matched to a gene: 7. The CDR3 is CASSPSRGHSYNEQFF. For the CDR3, the DNA is TGTGCCAGTAGTCCTAGCAGGGGGCATTCCTACAATGAGCAGTTCTTC.

The CDR3 sequence: CASSPEEGPGQGAYEQYF. Written as DNA, the CDR3 is TGTGCCAGCAGCCCAGAAGAGGGTCCCGGACAGGGGGCCTACGAGCAGTACTTC. The chain carries TRBV14 and TRBJ2-7; 10 bases fit TRBD1. Germline lookup yields CDR1 SGHDN and CDR2 FVKESK. The junction had 14 bases not matched to a gene; V was cut back by 4 bases and J by 2 bases. The CDR3 runs 18 residues.

This clone ranks as large (0.1 to 1%). The chain combines TRBV14 with TRBJ2-7, with 7 bases lining up with TRBD1. The CDR3 runs 13 residues. Germline values: CDR1 SGHDN, CDR2 FVKESK. V was clipped by 4 bases and J by 6 bases; unmatched bases: 6. Written as DNA, the CDR3 is TGTGCCAGCAGCCTCGACCGACAGGGCGAGCAGTACTTC. It encodes CASSLDRQGEQYF.

This chain joins TRBV19 and TRBJ2-7, with 12 bases aligning to TRBD2. The CDR3 is 16 residues long. V lost 5 bases, J lost 2 bases, and 7 bases stayed unmatched. CDR1 and CDR2 from the germline V gene are LNHDA and SQIVND (reference sequence). The CDR3 coding sequence is TGTGCCAGTAGTTCCCGGACTAGCGGGAAAACCTACGAGCAGTACTTC. Protein product: CASSSRTSGKTYEQYF.

The V call is TRBV4-3, the J call TRBJ1-1; 10 bases match TRBD1. Trimming removed 1 base from V and 1 base from J; junction bases left unmatched: 6. The CDR3 runs to 17 residues. CDR1 LGHNA and CDR2 YSLEER come from the germline V gene. CDR3 residues: CASSQVARTGGNTEAFF. DNA for the CDR3: TGCGCCAGCAGCCAAGTCGCACGGACAGGGGGGAACACTGAAGCTTTCTTT.

The chain recombines TRBV9 with TRBJ2-3, with TRBD2 identical over 7 bases. The CDR3 consists of 15 residues. CDR1 is SGDLS, CDR2 YYNGEE, per germline. V dropped 2 bases and J dropped 2; count of bases not matched to a gene: 5. For the CDR3, the DNA is TGTGCCAGCAGCGTCACTAGCGCGTACACAGATACGCAGTATTTT. This encodes CASSVTSAYTDTQYF.

This clone occurred a few times. V usage is TRBV5-6 and J usage is TRBJ2-3; the D gene is possibly TRBD1 (5 bases). V lost 0 bases and J lost 5, with 7 bases in between. CDR1 and CDR2 from the germline V gene are SGHDT and YYEEEE. The CDR3 is 13 residues long. CDR3: CASSLAGKDTQYF. CDR3 nucleotides: TGTGCCAGCAGCTTGGCAGGGAAAGATACGCAGTATTTT.

The V and J genes are TRBV6-5 and TRBJ2-1, with D maybe TRBD2 (6 bases). V was trimmed by 6 bases and J by 4 bases, leaving 13 bases between them. The germline CDR1 and CDR2 sequences are MNHEY and SVGAGI. The CDR3 has 14 amino acids. For the CDR3, the DNA is TGTGCCAGCAGGGTAGCGGTGCTATACAATGAGCAGTTCTTC. As protein: CASRVAVLYNEQFF.

This sequence joins TRBV7-2 and TRBJ2-3, with 10 positions matching TRBD1. Germline V lookup: CDR1 SGHTA, CDR2 FQGNSA. J was trimmed by 4 bases and V by 2 bases; bases with no gene match: 3. This CDR3 has 15 residues. DNA of the CDR3: TGTGCCAGCAGCTTAAATGGACAGGGGGCAGATACGCAGTATTTT. Amino acids: CASSLNGQGADTQYF.

This clone was seen just once. The chain carries TRBV7-2 and TRBJ2-2; TRBD2 might be the D (5 bases). Germline V gives CDR1 SGHTA, CDR2 FQGNSA. The CDR3 consists of 16 residues. V was pared by 1 base and J by 1 base, with 10 bases between. The CDR3 loop reads CASSLVASRNTGELFF. The CDR3 DNA reads as TGTGCCAGCAGCTTAGTGGCTAGCCGGAACACCGGGGAGCTGTTTTTT.

J is TRBJ1-2 and V is TRBV6-5; 10 bases map to TRBD1. The germline gives CDR1 MNHEY, CDR2 SVGAGI. The ends lost 3 bases at V and 4 bases at J; junction bases unmatched: 5. The CDR3 consists of 15 residues. Here the CDR3 reads CASSYRGTGVYGYTF. The CDR3 nucleotides are TGTGCCAGCAGTTATCGCGGGACAGGGGTCTATGGCTACACCTTC.

This sequence joins TRBV5-4 and TRBJ2-3; TRBD2 is a possible D gene (6 bases). Germline V gives CDR1 SGHNT, CDR2 YYREEE (reference sequence). V lost 2 bases and J 3 bases, leaving 16 bases between the germline ends. The CDR3 runs to 16 residues. CDR3 coding DNA: TGTGCCAGCAGCTTATATTCGGGAGCTAATACAGATACGCAGTATTTT. It is translated as CASSLYSGANTDTQYF.

This chain uses TRBV18 with TRBJ2-3, with 8 bases aligning to TRBD2. After removal of 0 bases from V and 0 bases from J, the junction contained 2 bases not matched to a gene. Looked up from germline, CDR1 is KGHSH and CDR2 is LQKENI. This CDR3 has 16 residues. Here the CDR3 DNA reads TGTGCCAGCTCACCACCGAGCGGGAGAAGCACAGATACGCAGTATTTT. This encodes CASSPPSGRSTDTQYF.

The chain links TRBV4-3 to TRBJ1-1; no clear D. The ends were cut back, 3 bases at V and 4 bases at J, with 9 bases in the middle. CDR1 LGHNA and CDR2 YSLEER come from the germline V gene. The CDR3 loop spans 13 amino acids. Here the CDR3 DNA reads TGCGCCAGCAGCCAGGTATTCGGCACTGAAGCTTTCTTT. Its protein product is CASSQVFGTEAFF.

The chain joins TRBV19 to TRBJ2-1; D not certain. Germline lookup yields CDR1 LNHDA and CDR2 SQIVND (reference sequence). V lost 7 bases, J lost 6 bases, and 19 bases lay in between. The CDR3 runs 15 residues. In DNA form, the CDR3 reads TGTGCCAGTACCTCCGTTTCCACCCGCGTCAATGAGCAGTTCTTC. It translates to CASTSVSTRVNEQFF.

This sequence joins TRBV7-3 and TRBJ2-1; TRBD1 might be the D (5 bases). The ends were cut back, 0 bases at V and 3 bases at J, with 6 bases in the middle. CDR3 size: 14 residues. Germline V gene sequence: CDR1 SGHTA, CDR2 FQGTGA. CDR3 coding DNA: TGTGCCAGCAGCTTAACAGGGGTCTACAATGAGCAGTTCTTC. Protein: CASSLTGVYNEQFF.

The chain combines TRBV9 with TRBJ1-1, with D uncertain. The CDR3 loop spans 13 amino acids. V lost 4 bases, J lost 3 bases, and 10 bases lay in between. From germline, CDR1 is SGDLS and CDR2 YYNGEE. CDR3 DNA: TGTGCCAGCAGCCTTCTCCTGTACACTGAAGCTTTCTTT. Protein sequence: CASSLLLYTEAFF. The full variable domain, its missing parts supplied by reference TRBV9 and TRBJ1-1, is DSGVTQTPKHLITATGQRVTLRCSPRSGDLSVYWYQQSLDQGLQFLIQYYNGEERAKGNILERFSAQQFPDLHSELNLSSLELGDSALYFCASSLLLYTEAFFGQGTRLTVV.

This rearrangement joins TRBV28 to TRBJ2-3; 8 bases match TRBD1. Germline trimming cut 5 bases from V and 4 bases from J; bases unmatched to any gene: 2. CDR3 length equals 13 residues. Germline CDR1 is MDHEN and CDR2 is SYDVKM. The DNA for the CDR3 is TGTGCCAGCAGTCCGGGACAGGCAGATACGCAGTATTTT. It codes for CASSPGQADTQYF.

The chain combines TRBV6-5 with TRBJ2-5; 7 bases line up with TRBD1. The V gene's germline CDR1 is MNHEY and CDR2 SVGAGI. V lost 7 bases and J lost 0; bases outside the gene matches: 5. The CDR3 covers 14 residues. The CDR3, as DNA: TGTGCCAGCATCCTGGGACAGTACCAAGAGACCCAGTACTTC. This codes for CASILGQYQETQYF.

The rearrangement joins TRBV6-2 or TRBV6-3 to TRBJ1-1; 7 positions match TRBD1. The V and J ends lost 6 bases and 0 bases, in that order; junction bases with no gene match: 13. Per the germline V gene, CDR1 is MNHEY and CDR2 is SVGEGT. The CDR3 spans 17 residues. The CDR3 region is CASSPWGTANLNTEAFF. In DNA, the CDR3 is TGTGCCAGCAGCCCGTGGGGGACAGCTAATCTGAACACTGAAGCTTTCTTT.

This clone showed up just a few times. V usage is TRBV30 and J usage is TRBJ2-2, with 13 bases that match TRBD2. This CDR3 region has 16 residues. Trimming took 3 bases from V and 7 from J; bases not matched to a gene: 8. CDR1 and CDR2 from the germline V gene are GTSNPN and SVGIG (reference sequence). CDR3 protein: CAWSFGLAGVVGELFF. In DNA form, the CDR3 reads TGTGCCTGGAGCTTTGGACTAGCGGGAGTTGTCGGGGAGCTGTTTTTT.

V gene TRBV12-3 or TRBV12-4 combines with J gene TRBJ1-2; D not resolved. The germline V and J ends were trimmed by 9 bases and 4 bases, with 9 bases remaining between them. CDR3 length: 11 residues. CDR3 amino acids: CASSIGYGYTF. Written as DNA, the CDR3 is TGTGCCAGTAGCATAGGCTATGGCTACACCTTC.

This chain joins TRBV7-2 and TRBJ1-2, with 9 bases aligning to TRBD1. Trimming at V came to 1 base and at J to 6 bases, leaving 3 bases not matched to a gene. The CDR3 has 14 residues. Per germline, CDR1 SGHTA and CDR2 FQGNSA. The CDR3 sequence is CASSLDRGQDGYTF. CDR3 in DNA: TGTGCCAGCAGCTTAGACAGGGGGCAGGATGGCTACACCTTC.

J is TRBJ1-6 and V is TRBV28, with D possibly being TRBD1 (6 bases). Germline loops: CDR1 MDHEN, CDR2 SYDVKM. Deletions cut 10 bases from V and 10 bases from J, with 23 bases between. CDR3 length: 15 amino acids. CDR3 protein: CATKRNLRGSSPLHF. The CDR3 DNA reads TGTGCCACCAAAAGAAACCTCAGGGGATCCTCACCCCTCCACTTT.

This chain connects TRBV18 to TRBJ2-7; D perhaps matches TRBD1 (5 bases). This CDR3 is built from 15 residues. Trimming shortened V by 5 bases and J by 2 bases, and 16 bases separated the two germline ends. Germline V lookup: CDR1 KGHSH, CDR2 LQKENI. CDR3 protein: CASSNNRRMAYEQYF. In DNA form, the CDR3 reads TGTGCCAGCTCAAATAACAGGCGTATGGCCTACGAGCAGTACTTC.

The chain couples TRBV7-6 to TRBJ1-1; the D is unclear. This CDR3 region has 16 residues. Between the trimmed V and J ends, which lost 1 base and 1 base, there was a span of 13 bases. The germline V gene has CDR1 SGHVS and CDR2 FNYEAQ. The CDR3 coding sequence is TGTGCCAGCAGCTTAGGACGGTCGGGAGAGAACACTGAAGCTTTCTTT. This encodes CASSLGRSGENTEAFF.

The genes are TRBV15 and TRBJ1-2; unclear D gene. The CDR3 is made up of 13 amino acids. Between the trimmed V and J ends, which lost 1 base and 5 bases, there was a span of 8 bases. CDR1 LNHNV and CDR2 YYDKDF come from the germline V gene (reference sequence). In DNA, the CDR3 is TGTGCCACCAGCAGAGTGGAGCGGTATGGCTACACCTTC. Its translation: CATSRVERYGYTF.

This chain connects TRBV6-2 or TRBV6-3 to TRBJ2-6; 7 nucleotides line up with TRBD2. Per germline, CDR1 MNHEY and CDR2 SVGEGT. The J segment lost 3 bases and the V segment lost 7 bases, leaving 15 bases of the junction unmatched. The CDR3 extends over 18 amino acids. The CDR3 loop is CASNPTSSGRSGANVLTF. In DNA, the CDR3 is TGTGCCAGCAACCCGACTAGCTCGGGCAGAAGTGGGGCCAACGTCCTGACTTTC.